A single sample gave rise to the 26 T cell receptor beta chains below, sequenced in a study of shared T cell receptors in the human thymus. Method: immunoSEQ multiplex PCR; TCRdb's copy keeps in-frame clones and lacks some. Here the sample spans some 700,000 clones, more than 75% being singletons. The data were also submitted as part of a second study, on human thymus T cells.

Sequenced material: thymocytes. These receptors were collected from a boy under two years old with a congenital heart defect.

The chain couples TRBV4-2 to TRBJ2-5; TRBD2 might be the D (6 bases). Germline V gene data show CDR1 as LGHNA and CDR2 as YNFKEQ. Trimming stripped 2 bases from V and 3 bases from J, with 10 bases between. This CDR3 has 14 residues. CDR3 region: CASSQSASEETQYF. The CDR3 DNA reads TGTGCCAGCAGCCAATCAGCTAGCGAAGAGACCCAGTACTTC.

The chain carries TRBV27 and TRBJ2-7, with D unresolved. V lost 2 bases, J lost 6 bases, and 14 bases lay in between. Germline V gives CDR1 MNHEY, CDR2 SMNVEV (reference sequence). The CDR3 extends over 14 amino acids. CDR3 sequence reads: CASSLRGSFGEQYF. CDR3 DNA sequence: TGTGCCAGCAGTTTACGCGGTTCCTTCGGCGAGCAGTACTTC.

The rearrangement joins TRBV11-2 to TRBJ1-1; 8 bases agree with TRBD1. This CDR3 spans 13 amino acids. The V gene end was trimmed by 5 bases and the J gene end by 4 bases; junction bases not matched to a gene: 3. Germline V gene sequence: CDR1 SGHAT, CDR2 FQNNGV. DNA of the CDR3: TGTGCCAGCAGCCTAGGACAGGGCACTGAAGCTTTCTTT. Translated, it gives CASSLGQGTEAFF.

This clone showed up just a few times. This chain joins TRBV29-1 and TRBJ1-4, with D perhaps TRBD1 (5 bases). This CDR3 region has 13 residues. V was shortened by 4 bases and J by 4 bases, with 10 bases between the two germline ends. Germline CDR1 SQVTM, CDR2 ANQGSEA. CDR3 amino acids: CSVVTELNEKLFF. DNA for the CDR3: TGCAGCGTTGTGACAGAGCTTAATGAAAAACTGTTTTTT.

The V call is TRBV28, the J call TRBJ2-5, with D perhaps matching TRBD1 (5 bases). The germline CDR1 and CDR2 sequences are MDHEN and SYDVKM. The CDR3 covers 17 residues. Trimming took off 8 bases at V and 8 bases at J, with 30 bases between the two ends. CDR3 sequence (DNA): TGTGCCAGCGACAGTTTGACCGAGACAAGTTTGACCGATACCCAGTACTTC. Translated: CASDSLTETSLTDTQYF.

The rearrangement joins TRBV28 to TRBJ1-5, with D possibly matching TRBD1 (5 bases). In germline, CDR1 is MDHEN, CDR2 SYDVKM. The CDR3 runs to 15 residues. The V gene lost 2 bases and the J gene lost 6 bases, with 14 bases spanning the gap. CDR3 amino acids: CASSLTAGIGQPQHF. For the CDR3, the DNA is TGTGCCAGCAGTTTAACAGCAGGGATAGGTCAGCCCCAGCATTTT.

The rearrangement uses TRBV12-2 and TRBJ2-3; the D call of TRBD2 is as the table states it, not checked on the DNA. TRBV12-2 is termed a pseudogene. CDR3 length: 15 amino acids. The CDR3 region is CASRLWTLSTDTQYF. In nucleotides, the CDR3 is TGTGCAAGTCGCTTATGGACTCTCTCCACAGATACGCAGTATTTT.

The V and J genes are TRBV28 and TRBJ2-5; possible D gene TRBD1, 6 bases. The ends were cut back, 5 bases at V and 4 bases at J, with 14 bases in the middle. The CDR3 covers 14 residues. Germline lookup yields CDR1 MDHEN and CDR2 SYDVKM. The CDR3 DNA reads TGTGCCAGCAGTCACAACAGGGAGCGAGAGACCCAGTACTTC. This translates into CASSHNRERETQYF. The full variable domain, in which reference TRBV28 and TRBJ2-5 provide the parts outside the CDR3, is DVKVTQSSRYLVKRTGEKVFLECVQDMDHENMFWYRQDPGLGLRLIYFSYDVKMKEKGDIPEGYSVSREKKERFSLILESASTNQTSMYLCASSHNRERETQYFGPGTRLLVL.

This clone was counted only a few times. V is TRBV5-8 and J is TRBJ1-5; 8 positions agree with TRBD1. CDR1 is SGHTS and CDR2 is YDEGEE in the germline V gene. This CDR3 contains 18 residues. The J segment lost 5 bases and the V segment lost 5 bases, leaving 18 bases of the junction unmatched. CDR3 region: CASRPGTGPMWGHQPQHF. CDR3 nucleotide sequence: TGTGCCAGCAGGCCCGGGACAGGCCCCATGTGGGGCCATCAGCCCCAGCATTTT.

The chain employs TRBV5-4 and TRBJ1-1; 7 positions agree with TRBD1. CDR3 size: 15 residues. V lost 0 bases to trimming and J lost 1 base; unmatched junction nucleotides: 3. Germline-derived CDR1 and CDR2 are SGHNT and YYREEE (reference sequence). The CDR3 region has the DNA TGTGCCAGCAGCTTGGACGGACAGGAGAACACTGAAGCTTTCTTT. Amino acids: CASSLDGQENTEAFF.

The CDR3 is CASSPGQGERGEQYF. DNA of the CDR3: TGTGCCAGCAGCCCGGGACAGGGGGAACGGGGCGAGCAGTACTTC. The rearrangement links TRBV7-2 to TRBJ2-7; 11 nucleotides agree with TRBD1. This CDR3 is 15 amino acids long. Germline V lookup: CDR1 SGHTA, CDR2 FQGNSA. With V trimmed by 5 bases and J by 6 bases, 9 bases remained unmatched.

This clone appeared a few times. The rearrangement links TRBV6-6 to TRBJ2-3, with 12 bases lining up with TRBD2. The CDR3 contains 16 residues. Per the germline V gene, CDR1 is MNHNY and CDR2 is SVGAGI (reference sequence). V dropped 6 bases and J dropped 5; count of bases not matched to a gene: 9. The CDR3 DNA reads as TGTGCCAGCAGCCCCGGACTAGCGGGGTCCTTAGATACGCAGTATTTT. This encodes CASSPGLAGSLDTQYF.

V is TRBV7-4 and J is TRBJ1-2, with a tentative D call TRBD1 (5 bases). Germline V lookup: CDR1 SGHVT, CDR2 SQSDAQ. The CDR3 length is 14 residues. The V end was cut by 5 bases, the J end by 3 bases, with 13 bases between. The CDR3 spells CASSRPTADYGYTF. The CDR3, as DNA: TGTGCCAGCAGCCGACCGACAGCAGACTATGGCTACACCTTC.

The V and J genes are TRBV2 and TRBJ2-1, with TRBD2 identical over 7 bases. This CDR3 is 11 amino acids long. The ends lost 8 bases at V and 10 bases at J; junction bases unmatched: 5. Germline CDR1 reads SNHLY; CDR2 reads FYNNEI. The CDR3 loop is CASRGSGEQFF. CDR3 DNA: TGTGCCAGCCGCGGGAGTGGGGAGCAGTTCTTC.

V and J are TRBV4-2 and TRBJ2-5; 11 bases agree with TRBD2. Germline values: CDR1 LGHNA, CDR2 YNFKEQ. V trimming: 3 bases; J trimming: 1 base; junction bases outside the gene matches: 4. The CDR3 is made up of 16 amino acids. In nucleotides, the CDR3 is TGTGCCAGCAGCCAGGGGACTAGCGGTTTCCAAGAGACCCAGTACTTC. The encoded protein is CASSQGTSGFQETQYF.

This CDR3 reads CASSKQGRGEKLFF. CDR3 nucleotides: TGTGCCAGCAGTAAACAGGGGAGAGGTGAAAAACTGTTTTTT. The chain is built from TRBV6-6 and TRBJ1-4, with TRBD1 matching over 7 bases. The CDR3 consists of 14 residues. The V segment lost 5 bases and the J segment 7 bases; nucleotides outside the gene matches: 7. From germline, CDR1 is MNHNY and CDR2 SVGAGI (reference sequence).

The chain is built from TRBV29-1 and TRBJ2-3; 8 positions match TRBD1. This CDR3 has 13 residues. Trimming removed 6 bases from V and 2 bases from J; junction bases left unmatched: 4. Germline values: CDR1 SQVTM, CDR2 ANQGSEA. The CDR3 sequence is CSVRQGSTDTQYF. DNA for the CDR3: TGCAGCGTCCGACAGGGGTCCACAGATACGCAGTATTTT.

The chain links TRBV23-1 to TRBJ2-7; tentatively, D is TRBD1 (6 bases). TRBV23-1 belongs to the ORF category, with a function that is uncertain. The CDR3 spans 15 residues. With 6 bases removed from V and 3 bases from J, the gap between germline ends came to 18 bases. The CDR3 DNA reads as TGCGCCAGCAGCCAGGGGTTTAGTACCGTCTACGAGCAGTACTTC. Translating gives CASSQGFSTVYEQYF.

J is TRBJ1-5 and V is TRBV19, with a weak D call TRBD1 (6 bases). This CDR3 spans 14 amino acids. The V end was cut by 3 bases, the J end by 7 bases, with 13 bases between. CDR1 is LNHDA and CDR2 is SQIVND in the germline V gene (reference sequence). CDR3 sequence (DNA): TGTGCCAGTAGTATCGGGGGGGCACGGCAGCCCCAGCATTTT. Encoded protein: CASSIGGARQPQHF.

In its sample, this clone was seen a few times. This chain joins TRBV7-6 and TRBJ2-2, with TRBD2 as a possible D gene (6 bases). The CDR3 has 21 amino acids. V lost 0 bases and J 0 bases, leaving 23 bases between the germline ends. Germline CDR1 is SGHVS and CDR2 is FNYEAQ. The DNA of the CDR3 is TGTGCCAGCAGCTTAGCGGGAAGGGAGAGCCCGGGAGCGGCGAACACCGGGGAGCTGTTTTTT. Translated, it gives CASSLAGRESPGAANTGELFF.

V and J are TRBV14 and TRBJ1-2, with D possibly being TRBD1 (5 bases). CDR3 length: 13 amino acids. Germline CDR1 is SGHDN and CDR2 is FVKESK. V gave up 0 bases and J gave up 7 bases, with 9 bases separating them. CDR3 sequence (DNA): TGTGCCAGCAGCCAAGAAGGGCAGGGTGGCTACACCTTC. It translates to CASSQEGQGGYTF.

V gene TRBV5-6 combines with J gene TRBJ2-7, with 7 bases lining up with TRBD1. Germline CDR1 reads SGHDT; CDR2 reads YYEEEE. This CDR3 spans 15 amino acids. V trimming: 3 bases; J trimming: 0 bases; junction bases outside the gene matches: 6. DNA of the CDR3: TGTGCCAGCAGCTCTCGACAGGGCTTCTCCTACGAGCAGTACTTC. Translated: CASSSRQGFSYEQYF.

V is TRBV19 and J is TRBJ1-1, with D possibly matching TRBD1 (5 bases). CDR3 length: 15 residues. Germline V CDR1 and CDR2: LNHDA, SQIVND (reference sequence). V lost 3 bases to trimming and J lost 1 base, with 12 bases between them. CDR3 nucleotides: TGTGCCAGTAGTATGGGGGAGGGCCCGAACACTGAAGCTTTCTTT. It translates to CASSMGEGPNTEAFF.

This chain links TRBV28 with TRBJ1-4; 7 nucleotides line up with TRBD1. Per the germline V gene, CDR1 is MDHEN and CDR2 is SYDVKM. The CDR3 is 16 residues long. J gave up 7 bases and V 5 bases, and 13 bases lay outside the gene matches. For the CDR3, the DNA is TGTGCCAGCAGTCCATACCAGGGGGAGCAGAGTGAAAAACTGTTTTTT. It translates to CASSPYQGEQSEKLFF.

Here the CDR3 DNA reads TGTGCCAGCAGCCCTAAGTACTACAATCAGCCCCAGCATTTT. Translation gives CASSPKYYNQPQHF. This chain uses TRBV5-5 with TRBJ1-5; D not resolved. This CDR3 is 14 amino acids long. The V end was cut by 4 bases, the J end by 3 bases, with 11 bases between. Germline V CDR1 and CDR2: SGHKS, YYEKEE (reference sequence).

This rearrangement joins TRBV29-1 to TRBJ2-1; possible D gene TRBD2, 7 bases. The CDR3 is made up of 11 amino acids. Trimming cost V 7 bases and J 9 bases, with 13 bases left between them. CDR1 is SQVTM, CDR2 ANQGSEA, per germline. The CDR3 region is CSAGGRSEQFF. In nucleotides, the CDR3 is TGCAGCGCGGGGGGCAGGTCTGAGCAGTTCTTC.